Below are 24 T cell receptor beta chains sequenced from a single sample in a study of cytomegalovirus exposure and HLA in healthy donors. The PCR contained 60 Vbeta and 13 Jbeta primers. The assay was immunoSEQ multiplex PCR, and TCRdb's table has in-frame clones only and misses some. The table includes approximately 150,000 clones, over 70% detected once. The sequencing sample was made of PBMCs. These TCRs come from a man aged 35 to 55 in good health and CMV-seronegative.

With respect to this clone: An end of the junction differs from the germline gene, which may be a read error. The chain uses TRBV2 and TRBJ1-1, with 10 bases that match TRBD1. Germline V gives CDR1 SNHLY, CDR2 FYNNEI. CDR3 length: 11 amino acids. The CDR3 spells CASSERDRGRF. The CDR3 DNA sequence: TGTGCCAGCAGTGAAAGGGACAGGGGTCGGTTT.

This clone was observed a single time. This chain uses TRBV7-6 with TRBJ2-5; TRBD1 matches at 9 bases. There are 16 residues in the CDR3. V shed 6 bases and J 4 bases; nucleotides not matched to a gene: 12. Germline-derived CDR1 and CDR2 are SGHVS and FNYEAQ. This CDR3 reads CASSLLWDRVGETQYF. DNA of the CDR3: TGTGCCAGCAGTCTCCTCTGGGACAGGGTGGGAGAGACCCAGTACTTC.

This chain joins TRBV18 and TRBJ1-4, with 7 positions matching TRBD1. V was pared by 3 bases and J by 0 bases, with 4 bases of the junction left unmatched. This CDR3 has 16 residues. CDR1 is KGHSH and CDR2 is LQKENI in the germline V gene. The CDR3 spells CASSPGQPATNEKLFF. In DNA form, the CDR3 reads TGTGCCAGCTCACCGGGACAGCCTGCAACTAATGAAAAACTGTTTTTT.

V usage is TRBV6-5 and J usage is TRBJ2-1; TRBD1 matches at 10 bases. In germline, CDR1 is MNHEY, CDR2 SVGAGI. CDR3 size: 15 residues. With V trimmed by 6 bases and J by 8 bases, 10 bases remained unmatched. The CDR3 reads CASRPGTGARDEQFF. For the CDR3, the DNA is TGTGCCAGCAGACCGGGGACAGGGGCTAGGGATGAGCAGTTCTTC.

In its sample, this clone was seen a few times. This chain links TRBV2 with TRBJ2-7; tentative D call: TRBD1 (6 bases). The CDR3 is 14 residues long. Between the trimmed V and J ends, which lost 2 bases and 6 bases, there was a span of 14 bases. CDR1 is SNHLY and CDR2 is FYNNEI in the germline V gene. DNA of the CDR3: TGTGCCAGCAGTGAAACTAGGGGGATTCCCGAGCAGTACTTC. Translation: CASSETRGIPEQYF.

This CDR3 is CASSQVVSYGYTF. CDR3 nucleotides: TGTGCCAGCAGCCAAGTCGTGAGCTATGGCTACACCTTC. The chain employs TRBV6-5 and TRBJ1-2; unclear D gene. Trimming stripped 6 bases from V and 4 bases from J, with 12 bases between. The CDR3 runs to 13 residues. Germline V gene lookup returns CDR1 MNHEY and CDR2 SVGAGI.

The CDR3 DNA is TGTGCCAGTAAAGACCACAGGGGTGGTAATCAGCCCCAGCATTTT. As protein: CASKDHRGGNQPQHF. This chain uses TRBV19 with TRBJ1-5, with TRBD1 identical over 7 bases. The trim removed 7 bases at V and 4 bases at J, leaving 10 bases unmatched. The CDR3 is made up of 15 amino acids. The germline gives CDR1 LNHDA, CDR2 SQIVND (reference sequence). Together with reference TRBV19 and TRBJ1-5, the CDR3 gives the full variable domain: DGGITQSPKYLFRKEGQNVTLSCEQNLNHDAMYWYRQDPGQGLRLIYYSQIVNDFQKGDIAEGYSVSREKKESFPLTVTSAQKNPTAFYLCASKDHRGGNQPQHFGDGTRLSIL.

The chain carries TRBV28 and TRBJ1-2; D perhaps matches TRBD1 (5 bases). Per the germline V gene, CDR1 is MDHEN and CDR2 is SYDVKM. Trimming shortened V by 6 bases and J by 0 bases, and 17 bases separated the two germline ends. The CDR3 runs 16 residues. The CDR3 DNA sequence: TGTGCCAGCAGGGCTGATCGGGGGGACCCTAACTATGGCTACACCTTC. Residues: CASRADRGDPNYGYTF.

This clone has a handful of counts. The chain employs TRBV18 and TRBJ2-5, with D possibly TRBD1 on 5 matching bases. Germline values: CDR1 KGHSH, CDR2 LQKENI. This CDR3 is built from 15 residues. V was shortened by 6 bases and J by 1 base, with 15 bases between the two germline ends. CDR3 nucleotides: TGTGCCAGCTCTCCAGACCAGACAGCCCAAGAGACCCAGTACTTC. This sequence encodes CASSPDQTAQETQYF. Full variable domain (missing parts from reference TRBV18 and TRBJ2-5): NAGVMQNPRHLVRRRGQEARLRCSPMKGHSHVYWYRQLPEEGLKFMVYLQKENIIDESGMPKERFSAEFPKEGPSILRIQQVVRGDSAAYFCASSPDQTAQETQYFGPGTRLLVL.

This clone was picked up one time. The CDR3 sequence is CASSIDTRFYEQYF. In DNA form, the CDR3 reads TGTGCCAGTAGTATCGACACCCGCTTTTACGAGCAGTACTTC. The chain recombines TRBV19 with TRBJ2-7; D unresolved. Germline V gene data show CDR1 as LNHDA and CDR2 as SQIVND (reference sequence). The CDR3 loop spans 14 amino acids. The ends were cut back, 3 bases at V and 4 bases at J, with 13 bases in the middle.

The gene calls are TRBV6-4 and TRBJ1-5; the D gene is possibly TRBD1 (6 bases). Germline-derived CDR1 and CDR2 are MRHNA and SNTAGT. Trimming took 3 bases from V and 1 from J, leaving 25 bases between them. The CDR3 is 20 amino acids. The CDR3 reads CASSDVGTTQGKRSNQPQHF. DNA of the CDR3: TGTGCCAGCAGTGATGTGGGCACTACGCAGGGGAAAAGGAGCAATCAGCCCCAGCATTTT.

This sequence joins TRBV18 and TRBJ1-4, with 11 nucleotides matching TRBD1. Trimming cost V 1 base and J 0 bases; bases outside gene matches: 4. The germline gives CDR1 KGHSH, CDR2 LQKENI. This CDR3 contains 18 residues. The CDR3 DNA reads TGTGCCAGCTCACCACGGACAGGGGGCGATGCAACTAATGAAAAACTGTTTTTT. Translating gives CASSPRTGGDATNEKLFF.

The V call is TRBV6-5, the J call TRBJ2-3; tentative D call: TRBD2 (6 bases). The CDR3 consists of 14 residues. Germline CDR1 and CDR2: MNHEY and SVGAGI. Trimming took off 4 bases at V and 6 bases at J, with 14 bases between the two ends. CDR3 residues: CASSLGTGADTQYF. The CDR3 bases are TGTGCCAGCAGTTTAGGGACGGGAGCGGATACGCAGTATTTT.

The V call is TRBV23-1, the J call TRBJ2-7, with TRBD1 as a possible D gene (6 bases). TRBV23-1 is designated an ORF whose function remains uncertain. The CDR3 length is 17 residues. Trimming shortened V by 5 bases and J by 4 bases, and 24 bases separated the two germline ends. This chain's CDR3 is CASSLGHDTFPLYEQYF. In nucleotides, the CDR3 is TGCGCCAGCAGTTTGGGACACGATACTTTCCCACTATACGAGCAGTACTTC.

In its sample, this clone was seen once. In nucleotides, the CDR3 is TGCGCCAGCAGCTTCAGGCGGGGGGGCTTAGATACGCAGTATTTT. This encodes CASSFRRGGLDTQYF. This sequence joins TRBV5-1 and TRBJ2-3, with TRBD2 matching 9 bases. V was clipped by 2 bases and J by 5 bases; unmatched bases: 6. CDR1 SGHRS and CDR2 YFSETQ come from the germline V gene. The CDR3 runs to 15 residues.

This clone has a handful of counts. V is TRBV5-6 and J is TRBJ2-7, with D uncertain. This CDR3 spans 15 amino acids. V was cut by 0 bases and J by 0 bases, with 10 bases left in between. In germline, CDR1 is SGHDT, CDR2 YYEEEE. The CDR3 loop is CASSLGRRLSYEQYF. The CDR3 DNA reads as TGTGCCAGCAGCTTGGGGCGGCGGCTCTCCTACGAGCAGTACTTC.

CDR3 DNA: TGTGCCAGCAGTGAATTTGGCGGCCAAGAGACCCAGTACTTC. Amino acids: CASSEFGGQETQYF. This chain connects TRBV25-1 to TRBJ2-5; D remains ambiguous. Per germline, CDR1 MGHDK and CDR2 SYGVNS. The CDR3 runs to 14 residues. Deletions cut 1 base from V and 1 base from J, with 7 bases between.

V gene TRBV5-8 combines with J gene TRBJ1-2, with TRBD1 identical over 8 bases. Trimming at V came to 0 bases and at J to 7 bases, leaving 5 bases not matched to a gene. Germline V gene sequence: CDR1 SGHTS, CDR2 YDEGEE. This CDR3 has 14 amino acids. CDR3 protein: CASSLATGDFGYTF. CDR3 DNA sequence: TGTGCCAGCAGCTTGGCGACAGGGGATTTTGGCTACACCTTC.

The genes are TRBV11-2 and TRBJ1-5; 10 nucleotides align to TRBD1. The V and J ends lost 4 bases and 7 bases, in that order; junction bases with no gene match: 1. Germline V gives CDR1 SGHAT, CDR2 FQNNGV. CDR3 length equals 13 residues. The CDR3 spells CASSWDRGQPQHF. Here the CDR3 DNA reads TGTGCCAGCAGCTGGGACAGGGGACAGCCCCAGCATTTT.

The V call is TRBV7-2, the J call TRBJ2-7; perhaps TRBD2 as D (6 bases). Trimming cost V 5 bases and J 3 bases, with 11 bases left between them. CDR1 and CDR2 (germline): SGHTA, FQGNSA. The CDR3 loop spans 13 amino acids. CDR3 coding DNA: TGTGCCAGCAGCGTGGGGGGTCACTACGAGCAGTACTTC. Its translation: CASSVGGHYEQYF.

J is TRBJ2-7 and V is TRBV29-1, with 7 bases matching TRBD2. From germline, CDR1 is SQVTM and CDR2 ANQGSEA. The junction had 15 bases not matched to a gene; V was cut back by 2 bases and J by 2 bases. The CDR3 sequence is 17 residues long. CDR3 sequence: CSVELPPSGGTAYEQYF. CDR3 nucleotides: TGCAGCGTTGAACTTCCCCCTTCGGGGGGAACAGCCTACGAGCAGTACTTC.

The V call is TRBV6-6, the J call TRBJ1-2, with D tentatively TRBD1 (5 bases). The germline V and J ends were trimmed by 2 bases and 4 bases, with 8 bases remaining between them. CDR1 and CDR2 from the germline V gene are MNHNY and SVGAGI (reference sequence). The CDR3 covers 13 residues. CDR3 coding DNA: TGTGCCAGCAGTTACAGAGACAGCTATGGCTACACCTTC. Translation gives CASSYRDSYGYTF.

This chain joins TRBV6-5 and TRBJ1-1; D may be TRBD1 (5 bases). Germline V gene lookup returns CDR1 MNHEY and CDR2 SVGAGI. This CDR3 has 16 residues. Trimming pared 0 bases from V and 6 bases from J, leaving 17 bases between. The CDR3 nucleotides are TGTGCCAGCAGTTACTCCCCCACAGGTCTCGGTTCTGAAGCTTTCTTT. Protein: CASSYSPTGLGSEAFF.

This rearrangement joins TRBV1 to TRBJ2-5; the tabulated D call, TRBD2, remains unverified against the DNA. TRBV1 is marked as a pseudogene. The CDR3 length is 17 residues. The CDR3 DNA reads as TGCACCAGCAGCCACCAGGTCCGCGGGGGGGCAGGAGAGACCCAGTACTTC. Residues: CTSSHQVRGGAGETQYF.